Each of the 31 T cell receptor beta chains below was sequenced from the same sample in a study of blood T cells in healthy people across ages. A second PCR, run for about 7 to 12 cycles, used a sample-barcoded 5' primer plus a J-beta primer mix. TCRdb called the 5' RACE reads again in MiXCR, with one record for every CDR3 protein. The sample lists just under 750,000 distinct CDR3 sequences, about 20% occurring once. The specimen was blood. These receptors were taken from a man between 65 and 85 years old in good health.

The rearrangement uses TRBV29-1 and TRBJ2-5; TRBD2 matches 9 bases. V was clipped by 5 bases and J by 5 bases; unmatched bases: 15. There are 16 residues in the CDR3. Germline lookup yields CDR1 SQVTM and CDR2 ANQGSEA. The CDR3 nucleotides read TGCAGCGTTCAAAATGGGGGCCTAGCGGGGAGGGAGACCCAGTACTTC. Protein: CSVQNGGLAGRETQYF.

Concerning this clonotype itself: Mismatch with germline at one junction end may stem from a read error. The V and J genes are TRBV20-1 and TRBJ2-7, with D possibly matching TRBD1 (6 bases). Looked up from germline, CDR1 is DFQATT and CDR2 is SNEGSKA (reference sequence). The CDR3 runs 15 residues. CDR3 sequence reads: CSARDQKGHNYEFHF. CDR3 nucleotide sequence: TGCAGTGCTAGAGATCAAAAGGGACACAACTACGAGTTCCACTTC.

This clonotype has just a few counts. The chain has TRBV4-1 and TRBJ2-1; D not resolved. CDR1 is MGHRA, CDR2 YSYEKL, per germline. The CDR3 is 12 amino acids. V lost 0 bases and J lost 9, with 6 bases in between. CDR3 nucleotide sequence: TGCGCCAGCAGCCAAGAGGGTCCTGAGCAGTTCTTC. The encoded protein is CASSQEGPEQFF.

Only a few counts were recorded for this clonotype. The chain employs TRBV20-1 and TRBJ2-7, with D unclear. Trimming removed 4 bases at V and 0 bases at J, with 10 bases between. CDR1 and CDR2 (germline): DFQATT, SNEGSKA (reference sequence). The CDR3 runs 13 residues. The CDR3 spells CSATPSGSYEQYV. The DNA of the CDR3 is TGCAGTGCTACCCCTAGTGGCTCCTACGAGCAGTACGTC.

The chain carries TRBV10-2 and TRBJ2-5; unclear D gene. The J call may not be correct, given that the DNA end is closer to TRBJ2-1. CDR3 length: 12 amino acids. Germline V gene sequence: CDR1 WSHSY, CDR2 SAAADI. The CDR3 DNA reads as TGCGCCAGCAATGGAGAATACAATGAGCAGTTCTTC. As protein: CASNGEYNEQFF.

There are a few counts of this clonotype. V usage is TRBV5-1 and J usage is TRBJ2-7, with 11 bases lining up with TRBD1. The CDR3 is 15 residues long. Germline CDR1 is SGHRS and CDR2 is YFSETQ. V dropped 5 bases and J dropped 1; count of bases not matched to a gene: 5. CDR3 residues: CASRIGTGGSYEQYV. DNA for the CDR3: TGCGCCAGCAGGATCGGGACAGGGGGATCCTACGAGCAGTACGTC.

This clonotype was counted between two and nine times. CDR3: CASSPPRTGYGYTF. The CDR3 DNA is TGTGCCAGCAGCCCCCCCCGGACAGGGTACGGCTACACCTTC. This chain links TRBV5-6 with TRBJ1-2; 8 positions agree with TRBD1. Germline CDR1 SGHDT, CDR2 YYEEEE. The CDR3 contains 14 residues. With V trimmed by 4 bases and J by 8 bases, 10 bases remained unmatched.

This clonotype turned up a few times. The rearrangement uses TRBV12-3 or TRBV12-4 and TRBJ2-7; 9 positions match TRBD1. The J call may not be correct, given that the DNA end is closer to TRBJ2-1. This CDR3 comprises 14 residues. The CDR3 bases are TGTGCCAGCAGCCCCGGGACAGGGTGGGATGAGCAGTTCTTC. As protein: CASSPGTGWDEQFF.

The rearrangement uses TRBV18 and TRBJ1-2, with D possibly matching TRBD1 (5 bases). Germline loops: CDR1 KGHSH, CDR2 LQKENI. V dropped 3 bases and J dropped 5 bases, with 13 bases sitting between them. The CDR3 has 14 amino acids. The DNA of the CDR3 is TGTGCCAGCTCACCCATCGAAGGGACTTATGGCTACACCTTC. This encodes CASSPIEGTYGYTF.

The rearrangement joins TRBV2 to TRBJ2-4, with a tentative D call TRBD1 (5 bases). Germline V gene lookup returns CDR1 SNHLY and CDR2 FYNNEI. Trimming stripped 1 base from V and 4 bases from J, with 5 bases between. The length of the CDR3 is 13 residues. CDR3 coding DNA: TGTGCCAGCAGTGAAGGACAGAAAAACATTCAGTACTTC. Its translation is CASSEGQKNIQYF. The full variable domain, completed using reference TRBV2 and TRBJ2-4, is EPEVTQTPSHQVTQMGQEVILRCVPISNHLYFYWYRQILGQKVEFLVSFYNNEISEKSEIFDDQFSVERPDGSNFTLKIRSTKLEDSAMYFCASSEGQKNIQYFGAGTRLSVL.

V is TRBV6-6 and J is TRBJ1-4, with D unclear. CDR1 is MNHNY and CDR2 is SVGAGI in the germline V gene (reference sequence). The V gene lost 2 bases and the J gene lost 0 bases, with 7 bases spanning the gap. The CDR3 runs 15 residues. CDR3 region: CASSYHQTTNEKLFF. The DNA of the CDR3 is TGTGCCAGCAGTTACCATCAGACAACTAATGAAAAACTGTTTTTT.

J is TRBJ1-1 and V is TRBV14; no firm D call. The CDR3 has 13 amino acids. The germline gives CDR1 SGHDN, CDR2 FVKESK. V lost 2 bases to trimming and J lost 1 base, with 5 bases between them. For the CDR3, the DNA is TGTGCCAGCAGCCAAATTCAGAACACTGAAGCTTTCTTT. Amino acids: CASSQIQNTEAFF.

This clonotype turned up a few times. This chain links TRBV29-1 with TRBJ2-2; no definite D call. The CDR3 runs 13 residues. V dropped 4 bases and J dropped 4 bases, with 10 bases sitting between them. Germline V gene lookup returns CDR1 SQVTM and CDR2 ANQGSEA. CDR3: CSVVWGSTGELFF. Written as DNA, the CDR3 is TGCAGCGTTGTATGGGGTAGCACCGGGGAGCTGTTTTTT.

This clonotype showed up just a few times. The chain is built from TRBV24-1 and TRBJ2-5; D gene unclear. The V end was cut by 3 bases, the J end by 4 bases, with 8 bases between. CDR3 length equals 13 residues. Germline-derived CDR1 and CDR2 are KGHDR and SFDVKD. CDR3 DNA: TGTGCCACCAGTGATGGAACGGTAGAGACCCAGTACTTC. Protein sequence: CATSDGTVETQYF.

There are a few counts of this clonotype. This CDR3 is CASSIQGMGTQYF. Written as DNA, the CDR3 is TGTGCCAGCAGTATACAGGGGATGGGGACCCAGTACTTC. The rearrangement links TRBV12-3 or TRBV12-4 to TRBJ2-5; 7 nucleotides match TRBD1. J lost 7 bases, V lost 5 bases, and 7 bases had no gene match. This CDR3 is built from 13 residues.

This clonotype was counted only a few times. This rearrangement joins TRBV11-2 to TRBJ2-1; 7 nucleotides line up with TRBD2. CDR1 is SGHAT and CDR2 is FQNNGV in the germline V gene. This CDR3 contains 15 residues. The trim removed 3 bases at V and 4 bases at J, leaving 6 bases unmatched. CDR3 DNA sequence: TGTGCCAGCAGCTTCAATAGCGGGCCATACAATGAGCAGTTCTTC. Translated: CASSFNSGPYNEQFF.

The gene calls are TRBV28 and TRBJ2-2; weak D call: TRBD1 (6 bases). This CDR3 comprises 13 residues. V gave up 8 bases and J gave up 4 bases, with 11 bases separating them. Germline CDR1 is MDHEN and CDR2 is SYDVKM. The CDR3 DNA reads as TGTGCCAGCCACTGGACAGCCACCGGGGAGCTGTTTTTT. Translated: CASHWTATGELFF.

The sample holds a few counts of this clonotype. The V call is TRBV20-1, the J call TRBJ2-3; tentative D call: TRBD2 (6 bases). This CDR3 is built from 15 residues. Germline CDR1 is DFQATT and CDR2 is SNEGSKA (reference sequence). V was trimmed by 0 bases and J by 1 base, leaving 11 bases between them. The CDR3 DNA reads as TGCAGTGCTAGAGATCCGAGGGAGGGCACAGATACGCAGTATTTT. Its translation is CSARDPREGTDTQYF.

The chain is built from TRBV12-3 or TRBV12-4 and TRBJ1-4; TRBD1 might be the D (6 bases). Trimming removed 4 bases at V and 6 bases at J, with 15 bases between. The CDR3 has 15 amino acids. The CDR3 reads CASSSNRAYDEKLFF. CDR3 in DNA: TGTGCCAGCAGTTCTAACAGGGCTTATGATGAAAAACTGTTTTTT.

V and J are TRBV20-1 and TRBJ2-1, with 8 bases fitting TRBD2. The CDR3 contains 14 residues. The V and J ends lost 5 bases and 4 bases, in that order; junction bases with no gene match: 7. Germline values: CDR1 DFQATT, CDR2 SNEGSKA (reference sequence). CDR3 region: CSAWSGSTYNEQFF. The CDR3 coding sequence is TGCAGTGCTTGGAGCGGGAGTACATACAATGAGCAGTTCTTC.

V and J are TRBV2 and TRBJ2-7; D gene uncertain. V lost 0 bases, J lost 6 bases, and 9 bases lay in between. Germline CDR1 and CDR2: SNHLY and FYNNEI. CDR3 length: 13 residues. CDR3 in DNA: TGTGCCAGCAGTGAAGCGCGGTTAACCGAGCAGTACTTC. This sequence encodes CASSEARLTEQYF.

The chain couples TRBV5-1 to TRBJ2-1, with D unresolved. CDR1 SGHRS and CDR2 YFSETQ come from the germline V gene. The CDR3 runs to 16 residues. V was cut by 4 bases and J by 4 bases, with 18 bases left in between. For the CDR3, the DNA is TGCGCCAGCAGCCCGGGCCTCTCCCAGGTGTACAATGAGCAGTTCTTC. This encodes CASSPGLSQVYNEQFF.

This clonotype has just a few counts. The genes are TRBV20-1 and TRBJ1-2; TRBD1 might be the D (6 bases). Germline values: CDR1 DFQATT, CDR2 SNEGSKA (reference sequence). This CDR3 contains 14 residues. V gave up 3 bases and J gave up 2 bases, with 13 bases separating them. This chain's CDR3 is CSASQGGTNYGYTF. The CDR3 bases are TGCAGTGCTAGCCAAGGGGGAACGAACTATGGCTACACCTTC.

The gene calls are TRBV3-1 and TRBJ2-5; D is unresolved. The germline V and J ends were trimmed by 1 base and 4 bases, with 13 bases remaining between them. Germline V gene data show CDR1 as LGHDT and CDR2 as YNNKEL (reference sequence). This CDR3 is built from 15 residues. CDR3 loop: CASSQARSPLETQYF. Written as DNA, the CDR3 is TGTGCCAGCAGCCAAGCCCGTTCCCCGTTAGAGACCCAGTACTTC.

This clonotype was recorded a few times. The genes are TRBV6-2 or TRBV6-3 and TRBJ1-5; D remains ambiguous. The V gene lost 4 bases and the J gene lost 0 bases, with 7 bases spanning the gap. This CDR3 is built from 14 residues. Germline V gene sequence: CDR1 MNHEY, CDR2 SVGEGT. For the CDR3, the DNA is TGTGCCAGCAGTTTTACAAGTAGCAATCAGCCCCAGCATTTT. Protein sequence: CASSFTSSNQPQHF.

In DNA, the CDR3 is TGTGCCAGCAGCTTAGATAGTAGGATGGAGACCCAGTACTTC. Translation: CASSLDSRMETQYF. The J gene is TRBJ2-5, the V gene TRBV7-2, with unresolved D. The germline V gene encodes CDR1 SGHTA and CDR2 FQGNSA. The CDR3 consists of 14 residues. Between the trimmed V and J ends, which lost 1 base and 5 bases, there was a span of 11 bases.

Only a few counts were recorded for this clonotype. This chain links TRBV6-5 with TRBJ2-7; a possible D gene is TRBD2 (6 bases). This CDR3 spans 14 amino acids. Germline CDR1 MNHEY, CDR2 SVGAGI. V was shortened by 5 bases and J by 2 bases, with 13 bases between the two germline ends. For the CDR3, the DNA is TGTGCCAGCAGTCGGCGGGGCGTAACCTACGAGCAGTACGTC. The encoded protein is CASSRRGVTYEQYV.

V gene TRBV5-1 combines with J gene TRBJ2-1, with unresolved D. The last part of the DNA fits TRBJ2-7 better; the J call may be wrong. This CDR3 spans 15 amino acids. The V gene's germline CDR1 is SGHRS and CDR2 YFSETQ. The DNA of the CDR3 is TGCGCCAGCAGCTTGTCTCCCGAGACGTTCTACGAGCAGTACTTC. Translation gives CASSLSPETFYEQYF.

This clonotype was picked up a small number of times. This rearrangement joins TRBV11-2 to TRBJ2-1, with D tentatively TRBD2 (7 bases). The CDR3 consists of 17 residues. The germline V gene encodes CDR1 SGHAT and CDR2 FQNNGV. Trimming pared 1 base from V and 7 bases from J, leaving 20 bases between. This CDR3 reads CASSLVGGGFLRNEQFF. The CDR3 DNA reads as TGTGCCAGCAGCTTAGTAGGCGGGGGCTTTTTGAGGAATGAGCAGTTCTTC.

This clonotype was seen a handful of times. The chain recombines TRBV6-5 with TRBJ1-1; no firm D call. The V gene's germline CDR1 is MNHEY and CDR2 SVGAGI. The CDR3 loop spans 14 amino acids. The V and J ends lost 5 bases and 0 bases respectively, with 10 bases between them. The CDR3 loop reads CASSERRVNTEAFF. The CDR3 DNA follows: TGTGCCAGCAGTGAACGTCGGGTGAACACTGAAGCTTTCTTT.

The genes are TRBV5-1 and TRBJ1-1; no clear D. The V gene lost 0 bases and the J gene lost 5 bases, with 11 bases spanning the gap. Germline-derived CDR1 and CDR2 are SGHRS and YFSETQ. CDR3 length: 14 amino acids. The CDR3 sequence: CASSLVADETEAFF. CDR3 bases: TGCGCCAGCAGCTTGGTGGCCGACGAGACTGAAGCTTTCTTT.